In this sample, the clone carrying this T cell receptor (beta chain) turned up many times. The CDR3 runs 16 residues. V lost 2 bases, J lost 4 bases, and 16 bases lay in between. Per the germline V gene, CDR1 is MNHNS and CDR2 is SASEGT. The data are from a study of metastatic and nonmetastatic thyroid tumors. No treatment had been given to any patient before thyroid surgery. Methods used by the authors: A classifier for distant metastasis in papillary thyroid cancer was constructed using CDR3 differences observed across clinicopathological groups. From the PCR reads, TCRdb re-called clones with MiXCR. The V and J calls were not made by the authors but by TCRdb's processing. The repertoire holds under 55,000 clones, with approximately 19% as singletons.

The receptor was isolated from a female donor with papillary thyroid cancer or a benign thyroid nodule (not recorded which). Some clones in this sample may be carry-over from other donors' samples. Sequenced material: blood. The chain joins TRBV6-1 to TRBJ2-3; a possible D gene is TRBD2 (6 bases). The DNA for the CDR3 is TGTGCCAGCAGTGAACGGGGGACCGGAGGGGCAGATACGCAGTATTTT. The encoded protein is CASSERGTGGADTQYF.